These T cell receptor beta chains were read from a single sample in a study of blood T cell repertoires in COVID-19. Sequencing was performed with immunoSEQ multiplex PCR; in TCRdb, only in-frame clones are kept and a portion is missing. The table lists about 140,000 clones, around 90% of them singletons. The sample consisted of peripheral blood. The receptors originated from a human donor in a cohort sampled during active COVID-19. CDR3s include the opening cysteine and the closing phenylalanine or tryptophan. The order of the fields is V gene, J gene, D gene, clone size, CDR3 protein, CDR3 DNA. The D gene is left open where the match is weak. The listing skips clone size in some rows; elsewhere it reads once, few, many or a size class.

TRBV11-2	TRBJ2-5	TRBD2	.	CASSLVLAGDGETQYF	TGTGCCAGCAGCTTAGTACTAGCGGGAGACGGAGAGACCCAGTACTTC
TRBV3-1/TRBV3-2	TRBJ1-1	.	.	CASSQDLAGLMNTEAFF	TGTGCCAGCAGCCAAGATCTGGCAGGGTTGATGAACACTGAAGCTTTCTTT
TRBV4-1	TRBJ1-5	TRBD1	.	CASSQEGTGVNQPQHF	TGCGCCAGCAGCCAAGAAGGGACAGGGGTCAATCAGCCCCAGCATTTT
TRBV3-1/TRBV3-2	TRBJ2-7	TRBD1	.	CASSLRQGPYEQYF	TGTGCCAGCAGCCTTAGACAGGGTCCCTACGAGCAGTACTTC
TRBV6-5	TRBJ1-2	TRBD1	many	CASRRTGDVRGYTF	TGTGCCAGCAGAAGAACAGGGGATGTCAGAGGCTACACCTTC
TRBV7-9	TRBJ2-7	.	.	CASSTGGQGGREQYF	TGTGCCAGCAGCACCGGGGGCCAGGGAGGGCGCGAGCAGTACTTC
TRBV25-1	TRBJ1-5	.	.	CASRTGNQPQHF	TGTGCCAGCAGGACAGGCAATCAGCCCCAGCATTTT
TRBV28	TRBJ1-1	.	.	CASSLSDIPNTEAFF	TGTGCCAGCAGTTTATCGGACATTCCGAACACTGAAGCTTTCTTT
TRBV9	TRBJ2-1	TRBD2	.	CASSMPGTSSYNEQFF	TGTGCCAGCAGCATGCCCGGGACTAGCTCCTACAATGAGCAGTTCTTC
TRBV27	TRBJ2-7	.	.	CASSFQGHEQYF	TGTGCCAGCAGTTTTCAGGGGCACGAGCAGTACTTC
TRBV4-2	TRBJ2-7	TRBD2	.	CASSQGSGGASEQYF	TGTGCCAGCAGCCAAGGGAGCGGGGGGGCGAGCGAGCAGTACTTC
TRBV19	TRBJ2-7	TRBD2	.	CAPGGRGRGYEQYF	TGTGCCCCTGGGGGGAGGGGACGAGGCTACGAGCAGTACTTC
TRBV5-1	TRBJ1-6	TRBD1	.	CASSSGQGGTSYNSPLHF	TGCGCCAGCAGCTCGGGACAGGGGGGTACCTCCTATAATTCACCCCTCCACTTT
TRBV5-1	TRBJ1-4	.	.	CASSFTGTTNEKLFF	TGCGCCAGCAGCTTCACAGGTACAACTAATGAAAAACTGTTTTTT
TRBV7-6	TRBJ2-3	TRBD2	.	CASSLGAGVLTDTQYF	TGTGCCAGCAGCTTAGGAGCGGGAGTGCTCACAGATACGCAGTATTTT
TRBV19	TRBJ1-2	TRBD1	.	CASSTRTGAHSNYGYTF	TGTGCCAGTAGTACCCGGACAGGGGCGCACTCCAACTATGGCTACACCTTC
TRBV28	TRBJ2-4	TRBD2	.	CASSLRLAGRNIQYF	TGTGCCAGCAGTCTTAGACTAGCGGGAAGAAACATTCAGTACTTC
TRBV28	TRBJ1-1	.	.	CASSLLLGAGTEAFF	TGTGCCAGCAGTTTATTACTGGGGGCAGGCACTGAAGCTTTCTTT
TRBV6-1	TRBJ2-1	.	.	CASSAPGRTAYNEQFF	TGTGCCAGCAGTGCACCCGGAAGGACAGCTTACAATGAGCAGTTCTTC
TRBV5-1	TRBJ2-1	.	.	CASSFQGGNEQFF	TGCGCCAGCAGCTTCCAGGGCGGTAATGAGCAGTTCTTC
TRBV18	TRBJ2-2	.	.	CASSPPVFGGSTGELFF	TGTGCCAGCTCACCACCGGTTTTCGGGGGAAGTACCGGGGAGCTGTTTTTT
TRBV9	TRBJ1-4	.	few	CASSAGDEKLFF	TGTGCCAGCAGCGCCGGGGATGAAAAACTGTTTTTT
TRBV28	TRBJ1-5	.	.	CASNPTEGIGNQPQHF	TGTGCCAGCAACCCGACAGAAGGTATCGGCAATCAGCCCCAGCATTTT
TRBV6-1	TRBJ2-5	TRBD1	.	CASSEEWQGAKETQYF	TGTGCCAGCAGTGAAGAATGGCAGGGGGCAAAGGAGACCCAGTACTTC
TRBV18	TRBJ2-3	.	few	CASSPISLRRDTQYF	TGTGCCAGCTCACCAATAAGCCTTCGGCGGGATACGCAGTATTTT
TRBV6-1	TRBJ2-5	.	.	CASSEKSRVLVETQYF	TGTGCCAGCAGTGAAAAGAGCAGGGTATTAGTAGAGACCCAGTACTTC
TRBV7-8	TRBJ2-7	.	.	CASSPQQGFSYEQYF	TGTGCCAGCAGCCCGCAACAGGGATTTTCCTACGAGCAGTACTTC
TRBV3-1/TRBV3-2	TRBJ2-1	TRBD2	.	CASSQDWPSGRASRNNEQFF	TGTGCCAGCAGCCAAGATTGGCCTAGCGGGAGGGCCTCTAGGAACAATGAGCAGTTCTTC
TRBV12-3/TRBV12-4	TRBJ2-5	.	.	CAEEAQETQYF	TGTGCCGAGGAGGCCCAAGAGACCCAGTACTTC
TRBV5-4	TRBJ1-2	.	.	CASSLRTPHGYTF	TGTGCCAGCAGCTTGCGGACTCCCCATGGCTACACCTTC
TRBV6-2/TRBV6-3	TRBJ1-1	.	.	CASSYRRTSGVEAFF	TGTGCCAGCAGTTACCGTAGGACCTCCGGGGTCGAAGCTTTCTTT
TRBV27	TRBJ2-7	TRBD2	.	CASSSLAGGKGDEQYF	TGTGCCAGCAGTTCTTTGGCGGGAGGGAAGGGGGACGAGCAGTACTTC
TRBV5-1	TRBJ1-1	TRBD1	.	CASSLPRDSSSEAFF	TGCGCCAGCAGCTTGCCCCGGGACAGCAGTTCTGAAGCTTTCTTT
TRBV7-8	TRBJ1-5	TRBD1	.	CASSARKSTGGRGYSNQPQHF	TGTGCCAGCAGCGCCCGAAAATCGACAGGGGGCCGGGGGTATAGCAATCAGCCCCAGCATTTT
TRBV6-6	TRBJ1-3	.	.	CASTRGSSGNTIYF	TGTGCCAGCACTAGGGGTAGCTCTGGAAACACCATATATTTT
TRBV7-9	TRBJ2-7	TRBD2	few	CASSSLAGGPPEQYF	TGTGCCAGCAGCTCTCTAGCGGGAGGGCCGCCCGAGCAGTACTTC
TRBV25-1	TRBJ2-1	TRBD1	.	CASSADRDEQFF	TGTGCCAGCAGTGCTGACAGGGATGAGCAGTTCTTC
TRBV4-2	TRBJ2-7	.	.	CASSQDLGSTFSYEQYF	TGTGCCAGCAGCCAAGATTTAGGGAGCACCTTCTCCTACGAGCAGTACTTC
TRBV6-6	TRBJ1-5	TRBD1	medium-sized	CASSPSDRAQPQHF	TGTGCCAGCAGTCCCTCGGACAGGGCTCAGCCCCAGCATTTT